The present TCR beta chain was sequenced within a study of T cells in Graves' hyperthyroidism and ophthalmopathy. Background on the study: Specimen type is peripheral blood, collected at initial diagnosis prior to any treatment.

PBMCs were derived from around 10 ml fresh peripheral blood. TCR beta CDR3 regions were amplified from RNA transcripts. Using the HTBI primer set, a first-round RT-PCR was run on the TCR CDR3. MiXCR, run by TCRdb on the multiplex PCR reads, gives a single entry per CDR3 protein. The repertoire includes 800,000 or so distinct CDR3 sequences, over 35% of them detected once, and about 8.9% sits in the top ten. The CDR3 totals 15 residues. CDR1 WSHSY and CDR2 SAAADI come from the germline V gene. V was shortened by 6 bases and J by 3 bases, with 18 bases between the two germline ends. The clonotype originates from a man aged 18 to 35 with Graves' hyperthyroidism. The chain joins TRBV10-2 to TRBJ2-7; D possibly uses TRBD1 or TRBD2 (5 bases each). The sequenced sample consisted of blood. Here the CDR3 reads CASSTGTGSYYEQYF. The CDR3 coding sequence is TGCGCCAGCAGCACCGGGACCGGGTCTTACTACGAGCAGTACTTC.